The sequence of this T cell receptor beta chain was determined in a study of cytomegalovirus exposure and HLA in healthy donors (dated 2017 in TCRdb). In the study overall: In an earlier analysis of around 540 of the donors, 276 Gb of sequence data and some 100 million unique TCR beta sequences from roughly 200 million T cells were reported. About 330 gigabases of sequencing data and around 85 million unique TCR sequences made up an early release that covered approximately 650 HLA-typed donors. Among the approximately 400 genotyped donors, around 81% belonged to the genetic ancestry cluster associated with self-reported Caucasian donors. The study aimed to test whether cataloging public T cell receptors could reveal signatures of past pathogen exposure. The T cell repertoires of 700 or so subjects were profiled by immunosequencing and related to cytomegalovirus serostatus. Besides the first cohort of 666 subjects, a separate validation cohort made up of 120 different subjects was used. To predict cytomegalovirus infection status, the study brought together high-throughput TCR immunosequencing, statistical association of individual TCRs with disease status, and machine learning. A later analysis re-analyzed previously published TCR beta repertoires from 550 to 700 donors and added high-resolution HLA genotyping to study TCR occurrence patterns. In the later analysis, no new phenotypic data were used to find candidate immune exposures; instead, reliance was placed on TCR beta sequences and their occurrence across donors. An earlier analysis of 587 of the donors applied high-throughput TCR beta sequencing to assess whether each TCR beta V gene segment acted as functional or pseudogenic. Donor age, sex, ethnicity and CMV serostatus were compiled together with the repertoire data. In a later genetic analysis, genome-wide SNP genotypes for about three fifths of the roughly 670 donors were used, and that subset was treated as a discovery cohort. All discovery cohort repertoires had been generated on a single sequencing platform. HLA typing covered class I and class II loci at four-digit resolution. The number of typed donors differed by locus: roughly 620-630 for A, B, C, DRB1 and DQB1; 500 to 550 for DQA1; about 600 for DPA1; and roughly 450 for DPB1. Roughly five DR-DQ haplotypes were handled as single units for association and clustering because linkage in the cohort was strong. Across approximately 420 genotyped donors of the cohort, an average of 235,054 unique TCR beta nucleotide sequences per donor were sequenced, and roughly 17% of those sequences were non-productive.

The investigation overall reported the following: In the study, 150 to 200 TCR beta chains were listed as associated with cytomegalovirus. According to a later analysis, most CMV-associated TCR beta chains appeared to be HLA-restricted, and the HLA associations seemed to be driven largely by CMV exposure. Across donors, most TCR sequences were observed very rarely, whereas some public TCRs were present in many individuals. In a later genetic analysis, a missense DCLRE1C variant was associated with V-gene and J-gene trimming of TCR beta chains, and the association was replicated in an independent cohort. In a later genetic analysis, fewer N-insertions in productive TCRs were reported among donors in an Asian-associated ancestry cluster than the roughly 670-donor mean. A group of highly shared sequence variants was considered likely to be a technical artifact of the sequencing pipeline. Because counts were too low, about 18 rarely observed V segments, including chromosome 9 orphons, were excluded from the earlier analysis of some 590 of the donors. In a later analysis, some 17,000 TCR beta sequences were associated with specific HLA alleles at a false discovery rate of 0.05. The classifier was reported to diagnose cytomegalovirus status with high specificity and sensitivity in both the original and validation cohorts. The authors suggested that the approach could potentially be extended to other disease states and immunological phenotypes. For the cohort, immune exposure information was limited to CMV serostatus. In this cohort, only TCR beta chains were sequenced, and detectable features were limited by the absence of alpha or paired-chain data. A further reported finding was that TCR beta sequences accurately predicted the HLA-A and HLA-B alleles for most subjects in the first cohort. In an earlier analysis of 450 to 750 of the donors, most TCR beta V segments appeared in productive rearrangements about 90% or about 30% of the time, broadly matching IMGT annotations. Presence/absence analyses assumed roughly uniform sequencing depth across donors, an assumption that may not hold. Linkage disequilibrium might explain the correlated functional status among segregating V segments, but an unknown experimental factor could not be excluded. Because the 87-base-pair reads could not distinguish some IMGT-functional V segments, including TRBV6-2 and TRBV6-3, those segments were excluded. In a later analysis, TCR association rates were found to vary across HLA loci, with the most associated TCRs seen for DRB1 alleles and the fewest for HLA-C alleles. Compared with equally common non-associated chains, HLA-associated TCR beta chains in a later analysis were more clonally expanded and had lower generation probabilities. Because some donors lacked HLA typing at each locus, the association tests relied only on the typed subset. In a later analysis, several top co-occurrence clusters were reported to appear linked to parvovirus B19, influenza, CMV and Epstein-Barr virus. In vitro tests confirmed that three of the cytomegalovirus-associated TCR beta chains recognize cytomegalovirus antigens. Assigning TCR associations to individual alleles was difficult when HLA alleles, especially DR and DQ, strongly co-occurred.

For this clone: The target of this receptor is not known. It has no much larger one-base neighbor in the sample; base qualities were not kept. This sample includes further DNA sequences coding for the same CDR3.

V is pruned by 0 bases and J by 4 bases, leaving 3 bases of the junction without a gene match. Taken from cysteine to phenylalanine, the CDR3 has 14 residues. Kept here is only the CDR3 DNA, which spans 42 bases and is read in frame from base 1. Based on the germline V gene, the CDR1 and CDR2 sequences are SGHRS and YFSETQ. The cohort consisted of some 670 healthy bone marrow donors. Cohort members were all nominally healthy when sampled, although unrecorded immune exposures were likely present. The donor tested CMV seronegative, placing the donor among the 350 or so seronegative members of the cohort. Each donor provided a peripheral blood sample, and peripheral blood mononuclear cells were used for TCR beta sequencing. The Qiagen DNeasy Blood Extraction Kit was used to extract genomic DNA from the blood cell samples. To prepare the library, the immunoSEQ multiplex PCR assay was applied. A mixture of 60 forward primers for TCR Vbeta segments and 13 reverse primers for TCR Jbeta segments was used in the multiplex PCR. Amplification of the CDR3 region of rearranged TCR beta genes was performed with a multiplex PCR assay on genomic DNA. On the Illumina HiSeq System, the amplified TCR beta libraries were sequenced as 87-base-pair reads. The source study handled its data this way. Across the roughly 640 repertoires, a later analysis counted 80 million or so unique TCR beta chains, roughly 11 million of which were shared by at least two donors. A nearest-neighbor algorithm error-corrected the raw reads and collapsed the reads into unique sequences, merging closely related sequences to remove PCR and sequencing errors. Alignment of CDR3 sequences to IMGT reference sequences was used to assign V, D and J gene segments. For a sequence to be retained, at least a six-nucleotide match to both a V gene segment and a J gene segment was required. Rearrangements were called productive when the CDR3 lacked stop codons and stayed in frame with V and J; all others were non-productive. Following IMGT convention, CDR3 was defined as the stretch from the second conserved V-encoded cysteine up to the conserved J-encoded phenylalanine. The earlier analysis of about 620 of the donors excluded sequences that lacked an unambiguous match to a single V gene segment. An earlier analysis of 587 of the donors classified V segments as functional when productive rearrangements were above 56.7% and as segregating when the standard deviation between donors was above 5%. A statistical classification framework was developed to diagnose cytomegalovirus status using the catalog of TCR beta chain sequences. A later analysis assigned V and J genes by comparing TCR nucleotide sequences with IMGT/GENE-DB human TR gene sequences. The TCRdist pipeline was used in a later analysis to assign CDR3 sequences and most-parsimonious VDJ recombination scenarios. In a later analysis, every TCR beta chain was defined by the combination of its CDR3 amino acid sequence and its V-gene family, and reads without a unique V-gene family were dropped. To address suspected cross-contamination and a sequencing artifact, a later analysis removed some 620 highly shared, low-generation-probability nucleotide sequences. In a later analysis, a clonal expansion index was calculated for each public chain from normalized within-repertoire ranks of inferred template counts. In a later analysis, generation probabilities were computed using a VDJ recombination model fitted to out-of-frame rearrangements, and the results were checked against IGoR. In a later analysis, hypergeometric tests were used to score TCR-TCR, TCR-HLA and TCR-CMV co-occurrence, with a repertoire-size bias correction applied to TCR pairs. In a later analysis, false discovery rates were estimated by permuting HLA or CMV assignments 20 times. In a later analysis, co-occurring TCRs were grouped using DBSCAN, with TCRdist sequence similarity added in when clustering inside HLA-allele-positive subsets. Repertoires with fewer than 30,000 or more than 120,000 public chains, plus five repertoires with anomalous nucleotide sharing, were excluded from co-occurrence clustering. The immuneACCESS repertoire file appears here via TCRdb, limited to in-frame rearrangements. These files lack a portion of the clones; in checked studies, under half of the deficit traces to unresolved V genes, and the cause of the others is not known. V, J and clone size were drawn from that table, and D and trimming were deduced from the DNA. The sample has about 97,000 clones on record, roughly 73% of them singletons. The ten largest account for roughly 3.5% of the sample.

This chain joins TRBV5-1 to TRBJ1-1; TRBD1 fits 7 bases in the junction. The source is a middle-aged man in good health and CMV-seronegative. The sample was PBMCs. The sequenced DNA is TGCGCCAGCAGCTTGGACAGGGGAGGCACTGAAGCTTTCTTT. Its protein is CASSLDRGGTEAFF.